This T cell receptor beta chain was recorded in a study of cytomegalovirus exposure and HLA in healthy donors. Study-wide points: Subsequent analysis found a tendency for first-cohort TCR clusters to co-occur within the 90 to 150 validation repertoires. Rare sequences made up most TCRs, while some public TCRs were found in many donors.

Points on this clone: The antigen is undetermined.

With 0 bases removed from V and 2 bases from J, the gap between germline ends came to 8 bases. Germline V gene data show CDR1 as LGHNA and CDR2 as YSLEER. The CDR3 extends over 15 amino acids. The table came from immunoSEQ multiplex PCR; TCRdb's copy has only in-frame clones and leaves some out. The table lists about 180,000 clones, more than 75% of them singletons, with more than 1.3% in the top ten. The material sequenced was PBMCs. The rearrangement uses TRBV4-3 and TRBJ1-5; D remains ambiguous. This TCR derives from a woman aged 25-40 years in good health and CMV-seronegative. The CDR3, as DNA: TGCGCCAGCAGCCAAGATGCAGCGGGCAATCAGCCCCAGCATTTT. Protein: CASSQDAAGNQPQHF.